Here is one TCR beta chain with its context. This record belongs to a study of technical replicates of blood from a few donors. The germline V and J ends were trimmed by 2 bases and 4 bases, with 2 bases remaining between them. The CDR3 consists of 11 residues. The germline gives CDR1 SQVTM, CDR2 ANQGSEA. Some clones are missing from TCRdb's copy, which holds only in-frame ones; the method was immunoSEQ multiplex PCR. The sample holds tens of thousands of clones, about 96% seen once. This sequence joins TRBV29-1 and TRBJ1-4, with D uncertain. The sample taken for sequencing was T cells isolated from PBMCs. This sequence originates from a human donor in good health. This chain's CDR3 is CSVELNEKLFF. The DNA of the CDR3 is TGCAGCGTTGAACTTAATGAAAAACTGTTTTTT.